The sequence of this T cell receptor beta chain was determined in a study of blood T cell repertoires in COVID-19. Study summary: Whether acute or convalescent, the COVID-19 samples came from the United States, Italy and Spain. Nucleic acid was either cDNA or gDNA, and it came from T cells, B-cell-depleted T cells, or PBMCs.

There are 14 residues in the CDR3. CDR1 and CDR2 from the germline V gene are KGHSH and LQKENI. V lost 2 bases and J 4 bases, leaving 11 bases between the germline ends. Authors' analysis steps: Amplification of reference gene primers provided the estimated nucleated cell counts. Sequencing was performed with immunoSEQ multiplex PCR; in TCRdb, only in-frame clones are kept and a portion is missing. V and J calls and clone size come straight from that table; D and trimming were deduced from the DNA. This table holds roughly 200,000 clones, around 84% found once. The rearrangement links TRBV18 to TRBJ1-2; a weak D match, TRBD1 (6 bases). This clonotype originated in a woman of 80 years or more with active or convalescent COVID-19. Sequenced input: peripheral blood. In nucleotides, the CDR3 is TGTGCCAGCTCACCATCGGACAGCCTCTATGGCTACACCTTC. Its protein is CASSPSDSLYGYTF.